The 10 T cell receptor beta chains below come from one sample, sequenced in a study of cytomegalovirus exposure and HLA in healthy donors. PCR involved 60 Vbeta and 13 Jbeta primers. Sequencing was performed with immunoSEQ multiplex PCR; in TCRdb, only in-frame clones are kept and a portion is missing. The data show more than 100,000 clones, approximately 80% seen once. The sequenced sample consisted of PBMCs. The receptors originated from a middle-aged man in good health and CMV-seronegative.

The chain uses TRBV5-4 and TRBJ2-3; 8 bases fit TRBD1. J gave up 4 bases and V 3 bases, and 10 bases lay outside the gene matches. Germline V gene lookup returns CDR1 SGHNT and CDR2 YYREEE (reference sequence). The CDR3 covers 16 residues. The CDR3 region is CASSWKSRGPPDTQYF. The CDR3 bases are TGTGCCAGCAGCTGGAAATCCAGGGGGCCTCCAGATACGCAGTATTTT.

This chain uses TRBV18 with TRBJ2-7, with unresolved D. CDR3 length equals 13 residues. Trimming removed 3 bases at V and 7 bases at J, with 13 bases between. Germline CDR1 KGHSH, CDR2 LQKENI. DNA of the CDR3: TGTGCCAGCTCACCGCCCGACAATAGGGAGCAGTACTTC. Protein: CASSPPDNREQYF.

The chain is built from TRBV9 and TRBJ1-2; 9 bases align to TRBD1. The CDR3 is made up of 15 amino acids. Germline CDR1 SGDLS, CDR2 YYNGEE. The ends lost 0 bases at V and 5 bases at J; junction bases unmatched: 5. CDR3 residues: CASSVGGQGRYGYTF. The CDR3 DNA sequence: TGTGCCAGCAGCGTAGGGGGACAGGGACGATATGGCTACACCTTC.

The chain combines TRBV30 with TRBJ2-2, with 10 positions matching TRBD1. The CDR3 runs 14 residues. Losses at the gene ends were 6 bases for V and 1 base for J; bases not matched to a gene: 2. Germline V gene data show CDR1 as GTSNPN and CDR2 as SVGIG (reference sequence). CDR3: CACRDRGNTGELFF. As DNA, the CDR3 is TGTGCCTGTCGGGACAGGGGGAACACCGGGGAGCTGTTTTTT.

This chain uses TRBV29-1 with TRBJ2-2; the D gene is possibly TRBD2 (6 bases). V was pared by 5 bases and J by 7 bases, with 14 bases between. Per the germline V gene, CDR1 is SQVTM and CDR2 is ANQGSEA. The CDR3 spans 13 residues. CDR3 nucleotides: TGCAGCGTTTGGTGGGGGGAGAGCGGGGAGCTGTTTTTT. This gives the protein CSVWWGESGELFF.

The rearrangement uses TRBV6-5 and TRBJ2-5; TRBD2 agrees at 8 bases. This CDR3 region has 12 residues. Trimming removed 5 bases from V and 5 bases from J; junction bases left unmatched: 1. Germline V gene sequence: CDR1 MNHEY, CDR2 SVGAGI. The CDR3 spells CASSRGGETQYF. For the CDR3, the DNA is TGTGCCAGCAGTCGGGGGGGGGAGACCCAGTACTTC.

The V and J genes are TRBV6-5 and TRBJ2-2; a weak D match, TRBD2 (6 bases). The V gene lost 5 bases and the J gene lost 6 bases, with 13 bases spanning the gap. This CDR3 is built from 14 residues. Germline V gene lookup returns CDR1 MNHEY and CDR2 SVGAGI. The CDR3 DNA sequence: TGTGCCAGCAGTCAGACATGGGGGGCCGGGGAGCTGTTTTTT. Encoded protein: CASSQTWGAGELFF.

The chain employs TRBV28 and TRBJ2-7; D is perhaps TRBD2 (6 bases). CDR3 length: 11 amino acids. The germline V gene encodes CDR1 MDHEN and CDR2 SYDVKM. V shed 2 bases and J shed 12 bases, with 11 bases lying between them. For the CDR3, the DNA is TGTGCCAGCAGTTTAAGACTAGATCGGTACTTC. Its protein product is CASSLRLDRYF.

The chain recombines TRBV28 with TRBJ1-1; D is unresolved. This CDR3 is built from 15 residues. Trimming pared 3 bases from V and 4 bases from J, leaving 15 bases between. The V gene's germline CDR1 is MDHEN and CDR2 SYDVKM. Written as DNA, the CDR3 is TGTGCCAGCAGTTTTCCCGGATTAGCGAGCACTGAAGCTTTCTTT. Amino acid sequence: CASSFPGLASTEAFF.

V and J are TRBV15 and TRBJ2-7; D might be TRBD2 (6 bases). Germline V gene data show CDR1 as LNHNV and CDR2 as YYDKDF (reference sequence). Trimming stripped 1 base from V and 4 bases from J, with 17 bases between. The CDR3 contains 16 residues. The CDR3 loop reads CATSRVMGRKPYEQYF. The CDR3 nucleotides are TGTGCCACCAGCAGAGTGATGGGGAGGAAACCGTACGAGCAGTACTTC.